The 6 T cell receptor beta chains listed next were all sequenced from one sample in a study of shared clonotypes between healthy human individuals. TCRdb's copy holds only in-frame clones and misses some; the assay was immunoSEQ multiplex PCR. The sample holds about half a million clones; about 84% are singletons and the top ten take roughly 13%. Sequences were obtained from PBMCs. All receptors come from a middle-aged woman in good health. Some clones in this sample may be carry-over from other donors' samples.

The CDR3 sequence: CASSAPGGFEQYF. The CDR3, as DNA: TGTGCCAGCAGTGCCCCAGGGGGGTTTGAGCAGTACTTC. This rearrangement joins TRBV6-6 to TRBJ2-7, with D perhaps matching TRBD1 (7 bases). Germline-derived CDR1 and CDR2 are MNHNY and SVGAGI (reference sequence). V gave up 5 bases and J gave up 7 bases, with 15 bases separating them. The CDR3 totals 13 residues.

CDR3 DNA: TGCGCCAGCAGCGCTTTGGCTAGCGGAGAGACCCAGTACTTC. This sequence encodes CASSALASGETQYF. The genes are TRBV5-1 and TRBJ2-5; TRBD2 matches at 7 bases. CDR1 and CDR2 from the germline V gene are SGHRS and YFSETQ. The trim removed 4 bases at V and 4 bases at J, leaving 7 bases unmatched. This CDR3 is built from 14 residues.

The genes are TRBV4-2 and TRBJ2-2, with 10 bases matching TRBD2. After removal of 3 bases from V and 4 bases from J, the junction contained 11 bases not matched to a gene. The CDR3 sequence is 18 residues long. Per the germline V gene, CDR1 is LGHNA and CDR2 is YNFKEQ. This CDR3 reads CASSHGASGSMGTGELFF. The CDR3 DNA reads TGTGCCAGCAGCCATGGAGCTAGCGGGAGTATGGGCACCGGGGAGCTGTTTTTT.

Points on this clone: A far larger clone is just one base off, so this is likely a read error. This is likely a read error, given that the CDR3 carries no conserved phenylalanine or tryptophan at its end. CDR3 in DNA: TGTGCCAGCAGCTTGTCGGTCGGGGACACTGAAGCTTTCTCT. Residues: CASSLSVGDTEAFS. The rearrangement uses TRBV5-4 and TRBJ1-1; D is uncertain. Trimming cost V 1 base and J 3 bases, with 10 bases left between them. Germline CDR1 reads SGHNT; CDR2 reads YYREEE (reference sequence). The CDR3 has 14 amino acids.

About this clone: This may be a read error, as it is one base from a much larger clone. The CDR3 DNA reads TGTGCCAGCAGTGAACTAGCGGGAGTAGATACGCAGTATTTT. It is translated as CASSELAGVDTQYF. The chain combines TRBV2 with TRBJ2-3; 10 bases align to TRBD2. This CDR3 comprises 14 residues. Per germline, CDR1 SNHLY and CDR2 FYNNEI. V was clipped by 2 bases and J by 5 bases; unmatched bases: 1.

This sequence joins TRBV7-9 and TRBJ1-1; D possibly corresponds to TRBD1 (5 bases). Trimming removed 4 bases from V and 2 bases from J, with 11 bases in between. This CDR3 region has 14 residues. CDR1 SEHNR and CDR2 FQNEAQ come from the germline V gene (reference sequence). The CDR3 DNA reads TGTGCCAGCAGCTCAGTTGGGGCTAACACTGAAGCTTTCTTT. Protein product: CASSSVGANTEAFF. The variable domain in full, completed from reference TRBV7-9 and TRBJ1-1, reads DTGVSQNPRHKITKRGQNVTFRCDPISEHNRLYWYRQTLGQGPEFLTYFQNEAQLEKSRLLSDRFSAERPKGSFSTLEIQRTEQGDSAMYLCASSSVGANTEAFFGQGTRLTVV.